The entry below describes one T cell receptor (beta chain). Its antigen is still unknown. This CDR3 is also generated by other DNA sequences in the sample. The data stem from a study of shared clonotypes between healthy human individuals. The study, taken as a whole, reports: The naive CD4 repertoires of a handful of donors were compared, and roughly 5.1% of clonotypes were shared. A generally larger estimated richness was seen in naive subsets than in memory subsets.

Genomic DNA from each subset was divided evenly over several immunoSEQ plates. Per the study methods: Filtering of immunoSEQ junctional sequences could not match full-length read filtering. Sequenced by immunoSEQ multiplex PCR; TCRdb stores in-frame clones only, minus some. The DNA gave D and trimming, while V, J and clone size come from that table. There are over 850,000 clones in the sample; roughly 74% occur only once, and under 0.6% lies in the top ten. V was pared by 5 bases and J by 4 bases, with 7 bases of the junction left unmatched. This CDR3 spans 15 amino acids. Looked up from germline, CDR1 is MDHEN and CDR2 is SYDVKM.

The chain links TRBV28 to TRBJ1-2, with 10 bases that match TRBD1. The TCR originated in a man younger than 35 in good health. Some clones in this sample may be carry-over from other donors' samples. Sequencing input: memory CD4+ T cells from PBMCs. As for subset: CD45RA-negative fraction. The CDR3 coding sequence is TGTGCCAGCAGTCCTCGGACAGGGGGAGGCTATGGCTACACCTTC. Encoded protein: CASSPRTGGGYGYTF.